This T cell receptor beta chain was obtained from a study of CD8 T cells in Susac syndrome (dated by TCRdb to the late 2010s). With regard to the full study: Repertoire sequencing was used to test whether CD8+ T cell activation and differentiation in Susac syndrome was antigen driven. The study compared CD8+ T cell repertoire clonality among 12 healthy donors, around 14 Susac syndrome patients and 15 multiple sclerosis patients.

General study outcomes and caveats: The number of individuals in the TCR sequencing and HLA analysis was recognized as being relatively small.

RNA was extracted with the RNeasy kit and about 0.5 to 1 ug was reverse transcribed using random hexamers. The immunoSEQ multiplex PCR assay, covering 54 Vbeta and 13 Jbeta segments, was used to amplify TCR beta CDR3 regions. To correct PCR amplification bias, a synthetic template baseline was used for both primer optimization and computational correction. In the original analysis: Reads were assigned to V, D and J genes according to IMGT and analyzed in immunoSEQ Analyzer, with only productive sequences retained. Clonality was computed as one minus Shannon entropy normalized by log2 of the number of productive unique sequences. Public and private clones were assessed among the 100 most prevalent clones of each patient and control. Clones were defined as Susac-specific when absent from the healthy and MS cohorts, from 1052 published viral clones and from other ImmuneACCESS disease sequences. The public reads were quality trimmed at Q25 with fastp and then assembled into clones with MiXCR by TCRdb, keeping productive beta chains. Rows with a matching CDR3 protein are joined into one entry that keeps the most common DNA and genes. TCRdb's processing, not the study's, gives the V and J calls here. The sample yields 250,000 to 300,000 distinct CDR3 sequences; approximately 85% were counted once. The ten largest clones capture roughly 0.21% of the sample.

Comments on this clonotype: Its antigen remains unidentified. No base qualities exist here, and no much larger clone lies one base off it.

Peripheral blood CD8+ and CD4+ T cells from healthy donors, Susac syndrome patients and multiple sclerosis patients were profiled by high-throughput TCR beta sequencing. Treatment-naive patients with stable or active relapsing-remitting disease fulfilling revised McDonald criteria were used as multiple sclerosis controls. CD8+ TEMRA cells were enriched by FACS, while bulk CD8+ and CD4+ T cells were purified by magnetic negative isolation. Blood was drawn into EDTA tubes, processed within 24 hours, and PBMCs were isolated by density gradient centrifugation. PBMCs intended for TCR sequencing were cryopreserved in liquid nitrogen and thawed later in a water bath at 37 degrees C. The sorted or isolated CD4+, CD8+ and CD8+ TEMRA cells reached a purity of at least 90%. Reading the germline V gene gives CDR1 MDHEN and CDR2 SYDVKM. Including the terminal cysteine and phenylalanine, the CDR3 comprises 15 residues. Left in the record is the CDR3 DNA by itself, 45 bases read in frame from the first base. V sheds 4 bases and J sheds 6 bases, leaving 15 bases between their ends.

This TCR was sampled from a human donor with multiple sclerosis. This receptor chain uses TRBV28 and TRBJ1-4, and the D gene may be TRBD1, 5 bases matching. Sequencing was done on a sample of CD8+ T cells from PBMCs. The CDR3 sequence is CASSSTVGLDEKLFF. The DNA sequence reads TGTGCCAGCAGTTCGACCGTGGGGCTGGATGAAAAACTGTTTTTT. With the rest looked up from the reference TRBV28 and TRBJ1-4 genes rather than sequenced, the full variable domain is DVKVTQSSRYLVKRTGEKVFLECVQDMDHENMFWYRQDPGLGLRLIYFSYDVKMKEKGDIPEGYSVSREKKERFSLILESASTNQTSMYLCASSSTVGLDEKLFFGSGTQLSVL.